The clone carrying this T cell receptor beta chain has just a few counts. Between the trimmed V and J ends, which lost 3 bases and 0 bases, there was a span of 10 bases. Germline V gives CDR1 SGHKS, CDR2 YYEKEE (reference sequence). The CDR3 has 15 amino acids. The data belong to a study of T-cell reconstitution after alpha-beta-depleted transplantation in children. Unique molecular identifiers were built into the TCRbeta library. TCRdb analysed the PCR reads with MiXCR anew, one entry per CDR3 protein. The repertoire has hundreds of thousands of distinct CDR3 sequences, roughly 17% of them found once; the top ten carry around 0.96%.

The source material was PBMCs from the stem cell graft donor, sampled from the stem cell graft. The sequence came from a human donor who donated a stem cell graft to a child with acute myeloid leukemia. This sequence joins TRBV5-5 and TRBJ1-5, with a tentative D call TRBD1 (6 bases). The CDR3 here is CASSSGQNSNQPQHF. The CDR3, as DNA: TGTGCCAGCAGCTCCGGACAGAATAGCAATCAGCCCCAGCATTTT.